These 29 T cell receptor beta chains came from one sample sequenced in a study of CD8 T cells in ankylosing spondylitis. TCRdb reanalysed the 5' RACE reads using MiXCR and keeps one entry per CDR3 protein. The table lists 100,000 to 150,000 distinct CDR3 sequences, approximately 9.9% of them singletons, with more than 3% in the top ten. The sequencing sample was made of blood, either unsorted or a sorted T cell fraction (not recorded which). All receptors come from a male donor with ankylosing spondylitis or in good health (not recorded which).

This clonotype was counted at least ten times. This chain joins TRBV9 and TRBJ2-5; D is uncertain. The ends were cut back, 2 bases at V and 0 bases at J, with 11 bases in the middle. Germline loops: CDR1 SGDLS, CDR2 YYNGEE. The CDR3 is made up of 15 amino acids. The CDR3 loop reads CASSVRAEYQETQYF. CDR3 bases: TGTGCCAGCAGCGTTAGGGCAGAGTACCAAGAGACCCAGTACTTC.

The sample holds many counts of this clonotype. The chain carries TRBV5-1 and TRBJ2-1; tentative D call: TRBD1 (7 bases). This CDR3 comprises 14 residues. Trimming stripped 4 bases from V and 5 bases from J, with 13 bases between. Per germline, CDR1 SGHRS and CDR2 YFSETQ. CDR3 protein: CASSLAGQNNEQFF. The DNA of the CDR3 is TGCGCCAGCAGCCTCGCGGGACAGAACAATGAGCAGTTCTTC.

This rearrangement joins TRBV5-1 to TRBJ2-7, with TRBD2 identical over 9 bases. CDR1 SGHRS and CDR2 YFSETQ come from the germline V gene. This CDR3 region has 16 residues. V gave up 0 bases and J gave up 2 bases; unmatched junction bases: 6. Here the CDR3 reads CASSLGLAGLPYEQYF. DNA of the CDR3: TGCGCCAGCAGCTTGGGTCTAGCGGGACTCCCCTACGAGCAGTACTTC. The full variable domain, with the rest looked up from reference TRBV5-1 and TRBJ2-7, is KAGVTQTPRYLIKTRGQQVTLSCSPISGHRSVSWYQQTPGQGLQFLFEYFSETQRNKGNFPGRFSGRQFSNSRSEMNVSTLELGDSALYLCASSLGLAGLPYEQYFGPGTRLTVT.

The table lists this clonotype with a few counts. The V call is TRBV25-1, the J call TRBJ2-1; no clear D. V lost 1 base and J 7 bases, leaving 5 bases between the germline ends. Germline V gene lookup returns CDR1 MGHDK and CDR2 SYGVNS. This CDR3 comprises 12 residues. The CDR3 DNA reads TGTGCCAGCAGTGAATGGGGTAATGAGCAGTTCTTC. This encodes CASSEWGNEQFF.

This chain uses TRBV7-2 with TRBJ2-5; D is ambiguous. Trimming took 1 base from V and 6 from J, leaving 12 bases between them. Germline CDR1 SGHTA, CDR2 FQGNSA. This CDR3 spans 14 amino acids. The CDR3 DNA reads TGTGCCAGCAGCTTAGGATCCAGCGCGAAGACCCAGTACTTC. Its translation: CASSLGSSAKTQYF.

This chain connects TRBV30 to TRBJ2-7; D is tentatively TRBD1 or TRBD2 (5 bases each). Trimming left V 2 bases short and J 7 bases short, with 12 bases between. The CDR3 has 12 residues. Germline loops: CDR1 GTSNPN, CDR2 SVGIG (reference sequence). As DNA, the CDR3 is TGTGCCTGGAGTCCCGGGACCGAAGAGCAGTACTTC. It specifies CAWSPGTEEQYF.

The J gene is TRBJ2-1, the V gene TRBV20-1, with TRBD2 matching over 8 bases. The CDR3 is 14 amino acids. Trimming took 0 bases from V and 7 from J; bases not matched to a gene: 5. The germline V gene has CDR1 DFQATT and CDR2 SNEGSKA (reference sequence). In nucleotides, the CDR3 is TGCAGTGCTAGAGACAGCGGGAGTCGGAATGAGCAGTTCTTC. This translates into CSARDSGSRNEQFF.

V usage is TRBV7-2 and J usage is TRBJ2-7, with no clear D. CDR1 SGHTA and CDR2 FQGNSA come from the germline V gene. The length of the CDR3 is 12 residues. Trimming cost V 5 bases and J 6 bases, with 11 bases left between them. The CDR3 DNA reads as TGTGCCAGCAGCCACGAGGTCGGCGAGCAGTACTTC. Amino acids: CASSHEVGEQYF.

This clonotype was detected many times. The chain is built from TRBV12-3 or TRBV12-4 and TRBJ2-1; D is ambiguous. This CDR3 is built from 13 residues. V lost 4 bases, J lost 3 bases, and 7 bases lay in between. Here the CDR3 DNA reads TGTGCCAGCAGTTCTGGAGACTACAATGAGCAGTTCTTC. Translated: CASSSGDYNEQFF.

This clonotype was seen many times. This chain connects TRBV5-1 to TRBJ2-1; no definite D call. This CDR3 has 13 residues. Deletions cut 0 bases from V and 6 bases from J, with 7 bases between. From germline, CDR1 is SGHRS and CDR2 YFSETQ. The CDR3 nucleotides are TGCGCCAGCAGCTTGGTAAGATTCAATGAGCAGTTCTTC. Encoded protein: CASSLVRFNEQFF.

This clonotype was seen ten or more times. The J gene is TRBJ2-5, the V gene TRBV6-2 or TRBV6-3, with D possibly matching TRBD1 (5 bases). The CDR3 runs 18 residues. The germline CDR1 and CDR2 sequences are MNHEY and SVGEGT. Trimming took off 8 bases at V and 0 bases at J, with 25 bases between the two ends. The CDR3 region has the DNA TGTGCCAGCTCTAAGAGGCAAGGGGCTTTACGGAACCAAGAGACCCAGTACTTC. Its translation: CASSKRQGALRNQETQYF.

This clonotype has at least ten counts. The chain employs TRBV12-3 or TRBV12-4 and TRBJ2-1; D not resolved. Trimming pared 3 bases from V and 5 bases from J, leaving 8 bases between. The CDR3 runs 13 residues. Here the CDR3 DNA reads TGTGCCAGCAGTTTGTCAAAGAACAATGAGCAGTTCTTC. As protein: CASSLSKNNEQFF.

This clonotype was recorded at least ten times. This chain connects TRBV9 to TRBJ2-5; 9 bases are a match to TRBD1. Germline CDR1 and CDR2: SGDLS and YYNGEE. CDR3 length: 15 amino acids. Trimming at V came to 3 bases and at J to 4 bases, leaving 7 bases not matched to a gene. This CDR3 is CASSGRQGVSETQYF. For the CDR3, the DNA is TGTGCCAGCAGCGGAAGACAGGGGGTTTCAGAGACCCAGTACTTC.

This clonotype was seen more than once but under ten times. The CDR3 region has the DNA TGTGCCAGCAGCCACAACACGGGACTAGCGGGAGTCATGGAAGACTACGAGCAGTACTTC. It is translated as CASSHNTGLAGVMEDYEQYF. The J gene is TRBJ2-7, the V gene TRBV14, with 14 nucleotides matching TRBD2. With 3 bases clipped from V and 3 bases from J, the junction kept 16 bases outside the gene matches. CDR1 and CDR2 from the germline V gene are SGHDN and FVKESK. CDR3 size: 20 residues.

The chain employs TRBV12-3 or TRBV12-4 and TRBJ2-7; TRBD1 might be the D (6 bases). Trimming pared 7 bases from V and 0 bases from J, leaving 13 bases between. The CDR3 has 14 residues. CDR3 loop: CASTWTANSYEQYF. In DNA, the CDR3 is TGTGCCAGCACCTGGACAGCCAACTCCTACGAGCAGTACTTC.

This clonotype showed up many times. The CDR3 sequence: CSAATTRDRTNQPQHF. In nucleotides, the CDR3 is TGCAGTGCCGCTACCACGCGGGACAGAACCAATCAGCCCCAGCATTTT. J is TRBJ1-5 and V is TRBV20-1; TRBD1 aligns across 7 bases. The V and J ends lost 6 bases and 3 bases, in that order; junction bases with no gene match: 14. This CDR3 region has 16 residues. The germline V gene encodes CDR1 DFQATT and CDR2 SNEGSKA (reference sequence).

The V and J genes are TRBV7-9 and TRBJ2-4, with 7 bases lining up with TRBD2. Per germline, CDR1 SEHNR and CDR2 FQNEAQ (reference sequence). The length of the CDR3 is 14 residues. The ends lost 9 bases at V and 0 bases at J; junction bases unmatched: 5. CDR3 residues: CASEAGLAKNIQYF. The CDR3 DNA reads TGTGCCAGTGAAGCGGGACTAGCCAAAAACATTCAGTACTTC.

The sample holds many counts of this clonotype. The chain joins TRBV5-6 to TRBJ1-2; a weak D match, TRBD1 (6 bases). The V gene's germline CDR1 is SGHDT and CDR2 YYEEEE. This CDR3 region has 13 residues. The V gene lost 3 bases and the J gene lost 7 bases, with 13 bases spanning the gap. CDR3 in amino acids: CASSSGQSRGYTF. The CDR3 nucleotides read TGTGCCAGCAGCTCGGGACAATCGCGTGGCTACACCTTC.

This clonotype showed up many times. The chain links TRBV10-3 to TRBJ2-7, with TRBD1 matching over 7 bases. The CDR3 is 16 amino acids. The V segment lost 4 bases and the J segment 4 bases; nucleotides outside the gene matches: 13. Germline CDR1 is ENHRY and CDR2 is SYGVKD. CDR3 sequence reads: CAISGYSGQPTYEQYF. In DNA form, the CDR3 reads TGTGCCATCAGTGGGTATTCGGGACAGCCGACTTACGAGCAGTACTTC.

This clonotype was counted ten times or more. The CDR3: CASSPQEITGNTIYF. For the CDR3, the DNA is TGTGCCAGCTCACCGCAGGAAATTACTGGAAACACCATATATTTT. The chain uses TRBV18 and TRBJ1-3; D remains unclear. Between the trimmed V and J ends, which lost 3 bases and 2 bases, there was a span of 11 bases. The CDR3 sequence is 15 residues long. Germline assignment: CDR1 KGHSH and CDR2 LQKENI.

Many counts were recorded for this clonotype. The chain recombines TRBV9 with TRBJ1-2; D possibly corresponds to TRBD1 (5 bases). The ends were cut back, 1 base at V and 4 bases at J, with 17 bases in the middle. This CDR3 contains 16 residues. Looked up from germline, CDR1 is SGDLS and CDR2 is YYNGEE. This CDR3 is CASSVLQGDSRYGYTF. The CDR3 DNA is TGTGCCAGCAGCGTACTTCAAGGAGACAGCCGCTATGGCTACACCTTC.

This clonotype has a handful of counts. J is TRBJ2-1 and V is TRBV12-3 or TRBV12-4, with 13 nucleotides matching TRBD2. This CDR3 has 15 amino acids. V gave up 6 bases and J gave up 4 bases; unmatched junction bases: 3. CDR3 DNA sequence: TGTGCCAGCAGACTACTAGCGGGAGGGTACAATGAGCAGTTCTTC. It is translated as CASRLLAGGYNEQFF.

This clonotype showed up many times. The chain recombines TRBV28 with TRBJ2-7; D is unclear. The germline V and J ends were trimmed by 5 bases and 8 bases, with 13 bases remaining between them. Looked up from germline, CDR1 is MDHEN and CDR2 is SYDVKM. The CDR3 spans 12 residues. CDR3 nucleotide sequence: TGTGCCAGCAGTCCGACACTTCCCCAGCAGTACTTC. This encodes CASSPTLPQQYF.

This clonotype was counted between two and nine times. The chain is built from TRBV29-1 and TRBJ2-7; 8 bases line up with TRBD1. V lost 3 bases to trimming and J lost 2 bases; unmatched junction nucleotides: 15. This CDR3 has 17 residues. Germline V lookup: CDR1 SQVTM, CDR2 ANQGSEA. CDR3 amino acids: CSVDPRTGHSTAYEQYF. The CDR3 DNA is TGCAGCGTTGACCCCCGGACAGGGCACAGTACCGCCTACGAGCAGTACTTC.

This clonotype was picked up one time. Since a much larger clone is just one base distant, this may be a read error. The CDR3 spells CSASVLDPLQETQYF. CDR3 nucleotides: TGCAGTGCTAGTGTACTTGACCCACTACAAGAGACCCAGTACTTC. The rearrangement uses TRBV20-1 and TRBJ2-5, with D hard to call. The length of the CDR3 is 15 residues. Trimming took off 3 bases at V and 2 bases at J, with 16 bases between the two ends. Germline values: CDR1 DFQATT, CDR2 SNEGSKA (reference sequence).

This clonotype was detected ten times or more. The chain couples TRBV7-2 to TRBJ1-6; D is unresolved. Germline lookup yields CDR1 SGHTA and CDR2 FQGNSA. V lost 5 bases, J lost 14 bases, and 16 bases lay in between. The CDR3 sequence is 13 residues long. The CDR3 sequence is CASSLPIGHTLHF. In nucleotides, the CDR3 is TGTGCCAGCAGCCTACCCATTGGGCATACCCTCCACTTT.

This clonotype has a count of ten or more. The V gene is TRBV7-2, the J gene TRBJ1-6; D is unclear. Germline V lookup: CDR1 SGHTA, CDR2 FQGNSA. Deletions cut 5 bases from V and 9 bases from J, with 14 bases between. This CDR3 is built from 14 residues. DNA for the CDR3: TGTGCCAGCAGCCTATCGCGGGAGAGTTCACCCCTCCACTTT. This translates into CASSLSRESSPLHF.

This clonotype has only a few counts. The chain carries TRBV29-1 and TRBJ2-7; 9 positions match TRBD1. CDR1 and CDR2 (germline): SQVTM, ANQGSEA. CDR3 length: 14 residues. J was trimmed by 1 base and V by 6 bases; bases with no gene match: 7. In DNA form, the CDR3 reads TGCAGCGTGGCACCGGGACAGGGATCCTACGAGCAGTACTTC. It specifies CSVAPGQGSYEQYF.

This clonotype has a handful of counts. The junction does not match germline at one end; this may be a read error. The rearrangement uses TRBV7-7 and TRBJ2-5, with D tentatively TRBD2 (6 bases). Germline V gene lookup returns CDR1 SSHAT and CDR2 FNYEAQ (reference sequence). The CDR3 length is 16 residues. CDR3 sequence reads: CASSPVGGGVGETQYF. In DNA, the CDR3 is TGTGCTAGCAGCCCTGTAGGAGGAGGGGTCGGAGAGACCCAGTACTTC.